There are a few counts of the clone carrying this T cell receptor (beta chain). This record comes from a study of CD8 T cells in ankylosing spondylitis. The CDR3 length is 14 residues. V lost 2 bases to trimming and J lost 2 bases, with 10 bases between them. Germline CDR1 SGDLS, CDR2 YYNGEE. TCRdb independently ran MiXCR on the 5' RACE reads; one entry per CDR3 protein. Of approximately 140,000 distinct CDR3 sequences detected, roughly 8.8% appear once; the ten largest clones hold about 3.6%. The receptor's source is a male donor with ankylosing spondylitis or in good health (not recorded which). Material: blood, either unsorted or a sorted T cell fraction (not recorded which). This chain joins TRBV9 and TRBJ2-5, with no clear D. Written as DNA, the CDR3 is TGTGCCAGCAGCGTCGATAGGACGCAAGAGACCCAGTACTTC. Its protein is CASSVDRTQETQYF.